This TCR beta chain emerged from a study of cytomegalovirus exposure and HLA in healthy donors. The overall study: Around 80 million unique TCR sequences came from HLA-typed donors in an early release.

Germline V gene sequence: CDR1 LNHDA, CDR2 SQIVND (reference sequence). CDR3 length: 13 amino acids. V lost 6 bases to trimming and J lost 3 bases, with 12 bases between them. Healthy bone marrow donors made up the donor group. Donors were ostensibly healthy at sampling, although undocumented immune exposures were probable. This clone was observed a few times. The primer mix had 60 Vbeta and 13 Jbeta primers. In the original analysis: Later analysis identified 80 million to 90 million unique TCR beta chains, approximately 11 million shared. Sequenced by immunoSEQ multiplex PCR; TCRdb stores in-frame clones only, minus some. That table furnishes V, J and clone size, whereas the DNA furnished D and trimming. Among approximately 51,000 clones listed, 65% to 80% were seen once.

This TCR derives from a man younger than 45 in good health and CMV-seronegative. This sequence joins TRBV19 and TRBJ2-7; weak D call: TRBD2 (6 bases). The sequencing sample was made of PBMCs. The CDR3 protein is CASRDLASYEQYF. CDR3 nucleotide sequence: TGTGCCAGTAGAGATCTAGCGAGCTACGAGCAGTACTTC.